In this sample, the clone carrying this T cell receptor (beta chain) turned up many times. The antigen is not known. Assay: immunoSEQ multiplex PCR; the TCRdb copy retains only in-frame clones and omits some. The sample includes several thousand clones, around 40% of them seen just once. This record comes from a study of T cells in localized non-small cell lung cancer. The germline gives CDR1 SGHVS, CDR2 FNYEAQ. The V gene lost 5 bases and the J gene lost 8 bases, with 21 bases spanning the gap. CDR3 length: 15 amino acids. Study-level findings and limits: The tumor had only one region sequenced, so heterogeneity remains possible. Uninvolved adjacent lung showed peak T cell clonality, exceeding tumor.

The material sequenced was lung tumor tissue, taken before any cancer treatment. The clonotype originates from a man aged 40-75 years with stage III lung adenocarcinoma. The V and J genes are TRBV7-6 and TRBJ1-2; D is ambiguous. Written as DNA, the CDR3 is TGTGCCAGCAGCCAAGATGTTACACGGGGAGACGGCTACACCTTC. Amino acid sequence: CASSQDVTRGDGYTF.